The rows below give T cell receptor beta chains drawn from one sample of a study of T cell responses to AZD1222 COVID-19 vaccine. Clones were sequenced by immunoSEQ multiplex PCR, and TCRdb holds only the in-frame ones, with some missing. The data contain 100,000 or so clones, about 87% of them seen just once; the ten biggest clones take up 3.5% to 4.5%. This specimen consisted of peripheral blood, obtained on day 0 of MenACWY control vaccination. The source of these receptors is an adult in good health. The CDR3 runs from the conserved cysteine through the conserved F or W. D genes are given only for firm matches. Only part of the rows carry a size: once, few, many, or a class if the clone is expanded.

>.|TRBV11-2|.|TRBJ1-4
TGTGCCAGCAGCTTAGGACAGCTTAATGAAAAACTGTTTTTT
CASSLGQLNEKLFF
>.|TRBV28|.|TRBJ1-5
TGTGCCAGCAGTTTAAGCCGAAGTAGGCCCCAGCATTTT
CASSLSRSRPQHF
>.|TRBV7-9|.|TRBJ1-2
TGTGCCAGCAGCTTAAGTGGACATACTGCAATCTATGGCTACACCTTC
CASSLSGHTAIYGYTF
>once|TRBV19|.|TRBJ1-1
TGTGCCAGTAGTATAGAGGGGGCGAACACTGAAGCTTTCTTT
CASSIEGANTEAFF
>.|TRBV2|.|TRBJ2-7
TGTGCCAGCAGTATACAGGGCTCAGAGGACGAGCAGTACTTC
CASSIQGSEDEQYF
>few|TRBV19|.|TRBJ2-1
TGTGCCAGTACCATAACGGCCTCCAATGAGCAGTTCTTC
CASTITASNEQFF
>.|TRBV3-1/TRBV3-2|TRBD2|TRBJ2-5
TGTGCCAGCAGCCAAGATTATTACGGGGGGGCCGAGACCCAGTACTTC
CASSQDYYGGAETQYF
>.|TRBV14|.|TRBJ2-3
TGTGCCAGCAGCCAAGACCTGGCCACAGATACGCAGTATTTT
CASSQDLATDTQYF
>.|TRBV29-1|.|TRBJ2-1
TGCAGCGTTTGGCGGGCTGGTGATGAGCAGTTCTTC
CSVWRAGDEQFF
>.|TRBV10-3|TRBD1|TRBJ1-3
TGTGCCATCAGTGCAAGGCAGGGGGAAAACACCATATATTTT
CAISARQGENTIYF
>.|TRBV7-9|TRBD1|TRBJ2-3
TGTGCCAGCAGCACGGGACAGGGGGTATCTAGCACAGATACGCAGTATTTT
CASSTGQGVSSTDTQYF
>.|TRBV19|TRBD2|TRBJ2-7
TGTGCCAGTAGTACGACTAGCGGGAGGCCCAACGAGCAGTACTTC
CASSTTSGRPNEQYF
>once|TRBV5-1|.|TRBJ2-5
TGCGCCAGCAGCTTGGGGGGAGCGTACCAAGAGACCCAGTACTTC
CASSLGGAYQETQYF
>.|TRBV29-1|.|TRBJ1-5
TGCAGCGTGCAAGTAGGCCAAGGGTATAGCAATCAGCCCCAGCATTTT
CSVQVGQGYSNQPQHF
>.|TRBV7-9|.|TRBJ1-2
TGTGCCAGCAGCGCCTCTTTAGGAGCTAACTATGGCTACACCTTC
CASSASLGANYGYTF
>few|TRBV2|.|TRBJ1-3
TGTGCCAGCAGTCGGGACTCTGGAAACACCATATATTTT
CASSRDSGNTIYF
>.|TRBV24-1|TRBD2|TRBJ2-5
TGTGCCACCAGTGCCTCTCTCGGGGCGGGAGACCAAGAGACCCAGTACTTC
CATSASLGAGDQETQYF
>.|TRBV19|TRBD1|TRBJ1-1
TGTGCCAGTAGTATCCTACCCTTCGACAGGGATATAGCACCCACTGAAGCTTTCTTT
CASSILPFDRDIAPTEAFF
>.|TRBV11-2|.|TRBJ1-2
TGTGCCAGCAGCTTAGATCCGGGGAGCTATGGCTACACCTTC
CASSLDPGSYGYTF
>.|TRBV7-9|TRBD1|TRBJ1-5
TGTGCCAGCAGCACCCTGGACAGGGGAGTAGATCAGCCCCAGCATTTT
CASSTLDRGVDQPQHF
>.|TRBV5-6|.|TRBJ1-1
TGTGCCAGCAGCTTGCTCAAGAACACTGAAGCTTTCTTT
CASSLLKNTEAFF
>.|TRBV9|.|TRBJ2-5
TGTGCCAGCAGTTACAGGGGGCGGGAGGGGACCCAGTACTTC
CASSYRGREGTQYF
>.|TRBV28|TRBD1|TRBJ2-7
TGTGCCAGCAGTTTATGGGACAGGGACCACGAGCAGTACTTC
CASSLWDRDHEQYF
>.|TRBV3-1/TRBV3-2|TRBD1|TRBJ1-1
TGTGCCAGCAGCCCTACTATCGGACAGGGAAGTCTCCCTGAAGCTTTCTTT
CASSPTIGQGSLPEAFF
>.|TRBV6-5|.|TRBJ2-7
TGTGCCAGCAGCTCCTATACACAAGCCTACGAGCAGTACTTC
CASSSYTQAYEQYF
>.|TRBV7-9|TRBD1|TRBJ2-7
TGTGCCAGCAGCCTAAGCCGGGACAGGGGCTACGAGCAGTACTTC
CASSLSRDRGYEQYF
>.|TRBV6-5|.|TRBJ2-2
TGTGCCAGCAGCACACACCGAAGGAACACCGGGGAGCTGTTTTTT
CASSTHRRNTGELFF
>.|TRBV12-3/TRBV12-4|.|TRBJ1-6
TGTGCCAGCAGTCTACCAGGGAATTCACCCCTCCACTTT
CASSLPGNSPLHF
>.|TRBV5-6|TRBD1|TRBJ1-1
TGTGCCAGCAGCACTGGGACAGGGGTAAGCACTGAAGCTTTCTTT
CASSTGTGVSTEAFF
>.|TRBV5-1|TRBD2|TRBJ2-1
TGCGCCATTAACAGACTAGCGGGGAATGAGCAGTTCTTC
CAINRLAGNEQFF
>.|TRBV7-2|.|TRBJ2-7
TGTGCCAGCAGCTTAGGACCCTCCCGGGCTGGGGAGCAGTACTTC
CASSLGPSRAGEQYF
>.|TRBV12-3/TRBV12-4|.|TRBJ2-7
TGTGCCAGCAGCTTGGGAAGGGGTGGCGAGCAGTACTTC
CASSLGRGGEQYF
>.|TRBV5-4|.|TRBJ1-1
TGTGCCAGCAGCTTTACGCTGACTGACACTGAAGCTTTCTTT
CASSFTLTDTEAFF
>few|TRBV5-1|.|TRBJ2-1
TGCGCCAGCAGCTGGGGGACTCTGGGGAATGAGCAGTTCTTC
CASSWGTLGNEQFF
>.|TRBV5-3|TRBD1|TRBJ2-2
TGTGCCAGAAGCTTTTGTTGCAGGGGACAGGGGGCCACCGGGGAGCTGTTTTTT
CARSFCCRGQGATGELFF
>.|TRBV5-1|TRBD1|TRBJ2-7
TGCGCCAGCAGCTTCGGGGGACAGGGAAAGTACGAGCAGTACTTC
CASSFGGQGKYEQYF
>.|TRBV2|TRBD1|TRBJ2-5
TGTGCCAGCAGTTCGGACAGGGGATGGGAGACCCAGTACTTC
CASSSDRGWETQYF
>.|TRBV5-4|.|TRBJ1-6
TGTGCCAGCAGCTTTACGAGATCAGGGAATTCACCCCTCCACTTT
CASSFTRSGNSPLHF
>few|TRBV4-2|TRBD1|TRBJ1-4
TGTGCCAGCAGCCAAGTAGAGGGGGCGGATGAAAAACTGTTTTTT
CASSQVEGADEKLFF
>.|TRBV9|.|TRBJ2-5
TGTGCCAGCAGCGTAGGGGCCGTCGACCAAGAGACCCAGTACTTC
CASSVGAVDQETQYF
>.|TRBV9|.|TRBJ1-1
TGTGCCAGCAGCGATGGGACGGGGACTGAAGCTTTCTTT
CASSDGTGTEAFF